This T cell receptor (beta chain) stems from a study of T cells in Graves' hyperthyroidism and ophthalmopathy. Points on this clonotype: A much larger clone differs by one base, so this may be a read error.

Clinical symptoms, serum thyroxine, TRAb, thyroid ultrasound and orbital computed tomography established diagnosis. Out of 10 ml of fresh peripheral blood came the PBMCs. The TCR beta CDR3 regions underwent amplification using RNA transcripts as the source. The primer set for the first-round RT-PCR of the TCR CDR3 was HTBI. TCRdb processed the multiplex PCR reads anew with MiXCR; each CDR3 protein has one entry. The repertoire holds just under 750,000 distinct CDR3 sequences, with around 40% as singletons. The CDR3 sequence is 14 residues long. Germline values: CDR1 SGHVS, CDR2 FNYEAQ. V lost 5 bases and J 4 bases, leaving 14 bases between the germline ends.

The sequence was obtained from a woman in her forties with Graves' hyperthyroidism. The material sequenced was blood. This chain uses TRBV7-6 with TRBJ1-2; the D is unclear. The CDR3 nucleotides are TGTGCCAGCAGCCCAAACGAGGCCCTCTATGGCTACACCTTC. Translated, it gives CASSPNEALYGYTF.